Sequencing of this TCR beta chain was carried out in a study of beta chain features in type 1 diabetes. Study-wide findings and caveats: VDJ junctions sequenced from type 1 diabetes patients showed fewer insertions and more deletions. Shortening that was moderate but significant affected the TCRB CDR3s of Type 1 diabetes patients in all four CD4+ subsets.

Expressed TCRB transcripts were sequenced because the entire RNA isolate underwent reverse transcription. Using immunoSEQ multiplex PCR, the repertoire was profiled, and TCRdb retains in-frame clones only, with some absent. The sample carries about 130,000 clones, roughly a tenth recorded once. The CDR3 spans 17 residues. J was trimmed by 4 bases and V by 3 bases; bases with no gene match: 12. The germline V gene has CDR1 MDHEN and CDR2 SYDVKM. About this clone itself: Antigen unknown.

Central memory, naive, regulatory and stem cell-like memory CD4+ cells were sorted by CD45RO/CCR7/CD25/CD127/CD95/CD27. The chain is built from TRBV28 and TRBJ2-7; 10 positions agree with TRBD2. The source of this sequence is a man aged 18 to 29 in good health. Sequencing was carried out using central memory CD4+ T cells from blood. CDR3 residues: CASSFLELAGTSYEQYF. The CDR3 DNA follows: TGTGCCAGCAGTTTCCTAGAACTAGCGGGGACCTCATACGAGCAGTACTTC.